Below, 14 T cell receptor beta chains from the same sample are listed, as sequenced in a study of blood T cell repertoires in COVID-19 (dated by TCRdb to the early 2020s). Libraries came from the immunoSEQ multiplex PCR assay. Imported from immuneACCESS, the table was reduced by TCRdb to in-frame sequences with V and J called. These copies leave out some clones; in studies compared against another copy, an unresolved V gene accounts for under half, and the cause of the remainder is not known. The sample table shows some 45,000 clones, and roughly four fifths are seen once. Approximately 10% of the sample lies in the top ten. The sequenced sample consisted of peripheral blood. These receptors came from a man aged 55 to 70 with acute or convalescent COVID-19.

This chain links TRBV6-1 with TRBJ1-5; D perhaps matches TRBD1 (5 bases). Germline V gene sequence: CDR1 MNHNS, CDR2 SASEGT. The CDR3 runs 14 residues. V shed 2 bases and J shed 6 bases, with 11 bases lying between them. The CDR3 DNA reads as TGTGCCAGCAGTGAACGTTCGGGGGGTCAGCCCCAGCATTTT. Translation: CASSERSGGQPQHF.

This chain links TRBV6-5 with TRBJ2-7, with TRBD1 matching over 8 bases. This CDR3 has 15 amino acids. Losses at the gene ends were 6 bases for V and 5 bases for J; bases not matched to a gene: 12. Germline lookup yields CDR1 MNHEY and CDR2 SVGAGI. The CDR3 sequence is CASSRPDRARDEQYF. The CDR3, as DNA: TGTGCCAGCAGCCGACCGGACAGGGCACGGGACGAGCAGTACTTC.

This clone was recorded a few times. The chain carries TRBV11-2 and TRBJ1-4; 8 bases match TRBD1. CDR1 and CDR2 from the germline V gene are SGHAT and FQNNGV. V lost 4 bases, J lost 3 bases, and 4 bases stayed unmatched. CDR3 length: 15 amino acids. CDR3: CASSSLTGANEKLFF. The CDR3 region has the DNA TGTGCCAGCAGCTCCCTGACAGGGGCTAATGAAAAACTGTTTTTT. The full variable domain, completed using reference TRBV11-2 and TRBJ1-4, is EAGVAQSPRYKIIEKRQSVAFWCNPISGHATLYWYQQILGQGPKLLIQFQNNGVVDDSQLPKDRFSAERLKGVDSTLKIQPAKLEDSAVYLCASSSLTGANEKLFFGSGTQLSVL.

The chain combines TRBV10-3 with TRBJ1-2; D is perhaps TRBD1 (5 bases). Germline V gene lookup returns CDR1 ENHRY and CDR2 SYGVKD. This CDR3 spans 14 amino acids. Trimming shortened V by 6 bases and J by 3 bases, and 14 bases separated the two germline ends. The CDR3 nucleotides read TGTGCCATCAGCCTATCCAGGGCTGACTATGGCTACACCTTC. Translating it yields CAISLSRADYGYTF.

V and J are TRBV5-4 and TRBJ2-3; tentatively, D is TRBD2 (7 bases). Trimming shortened V by 2 bases and J by 5 bases, and 15 bases separated the two germline ends. From germline, CDR1 is SGHNT and CDR2 YYREEE (reference sequence). This CDR3 region has 15 residues. CDR3 protein: CASSFEGGGGDTQYF. As DNA, the CDR3 is TGTGCCAGCAGCTTCGAGGGGGGGGGCGGAGATACGCAGTATTTT.

The chain couples TRBV3-1 (or the pseudogene TRBV3-2) to TRBJ1-1; 7 bases fit TRBD1. Germline-derived CDR1 and CDR2 are LGHDT and YNNKEL (reference sequence). This CDR3 contains 15 residues. V lost 4 bases and J lost 7; bases outside the gene matches: 12. The CDR3: CASSPTRGGGGEAFF. CDR3 in DNA: TGTGCCAGCAGCCCCACCCGCGGAGGGGGCGGTGAAGCTTTCTTT.

The CDR3 coding sequence is TGTGCCAGCAGCCAAACGACAGACACTGAAGCTTTCTTT. Its translation: CASSQTTDTEAFF. The V call is TRBV11-3, the J call TRBJ1-1; TRBD1 might be the D (5 bases). V gave up 5 bases and J gave up 3 bases, with 10 bases separating them. CDR3 length equals 13 residues. Germline-derived CDR1 and CDR2 are SGHNT and YENEEA.

Only a few counts were recorded for this clone. The CDR3 sequence is CAWRLLGVNTEAFF. The CDR3 region has the DNA TGTGCCTGGAGGCTTTTAGGGGTTAACACTGAAGCTTTCTTT. The chain combines TRBV30 with TRBJ1-1; possible D gene TRBD1, 5 bases. The CDR3 is 14 residues long. Trimming took off 3 bases at V and 2 bases at J, with 13 bases between the two ends. CDR1 and CDR2 from the germline V gene are GTSNPN and SVGIG (reference sequence).

This clone was found once. The chain uses TRBV11-2 and TRBJ1-2; possibly TRBD1 for D (6 bases). The CDR3 has 17 residues. Germline assignment: CDR1 SGHAT and CDR2 FQNNGV. V lost 0 bases to trimming and J lost 5 bases, with 19 bases between them. The CDR3 protein is CASSLEVGGQAFYGYTF. The CDR3 nucleotides are TGTGCCAGCAGCTTAGAAGTAGGGGGACAAGCATTTTATGGCTACACCTTC.

V gene TRBV29-1 combines with J gene TRBJ2-4, with D possibly being TRBD1 (5 bases). Deletions cut 6 bases from V and 0 bases from J, with 9 bases between. Looked up from germline, CDR1 is SQVTM and CDR2 is ANQGSEA. The CDR3 totals 13 residues. The CDR3, as DNA: TGCAGCGTCCTAGGGGTAGCCAAAAACATTCAGTACTTC. It is translated as CSVLGVAKNIQYF.

V and J are TRBV30 and TRBJ2-7; TRBD2 is a possible D gene (6 bases). Germline V gene data show CDR1 as GTSNPN and CDR2 as SVGIG (reference sequence). The CDR3 length is 14 residues. The germline V and J ends were trimmed by 5 bases and 6 bases, with 20 bases remaining between them. The CDR3 DNA sequence: TGTGCCTGGGGAGGCGGGACGGAGAGGGGCGAGCAGTACTTC. This translates into CAWGGGTERGEQYF.

The rearrangement joins TRBV6-9 to TRBJ1-5; D is undetermined. V lost 3 bases and J 6 bases, leaving 12 bases between the germline ends. In germline, CDR1 is MNHGY, CDR2 SVAAGI. The CDR3 totals 14 residues. CDR3 amino acids: CASSYREGFQPQHF. In DNA, the CDR3 is TGTGCCAGCAGTTACCGGGAAGGGTTTCAGCCCCAGCATTTT.

The chain carries TRBV6-5 and TRBJ1-1; no clear D gene. The CDR3 spans 16 residues. Trimming stripped 2 bases from V and 1 base from J, with 14 bases between. Germline V gene data show CDR1 as MNHEY and CDR2 as SVGAGI. The CDR3 DNA follows: TGTGCCAGCAGTTACCGTGTTAGGCGGGAGAACACTGAAGCTTTCTTT. Its protein product is CASSYRVRRENTEAFF.

The chain uses TRBV18 and TRBJ1-5, with D possibly TRBD1 on 6 matching bases. This CDR3 is built from 16 residues. Germline loops: CDR1 KGHSH, CDR2 LQKENI. The ends were cut back, 3 bases at V and 1 base at J, with 13 bases in the middle. The CDR3 loop is CASSPPGQISNQPQHF. For the CDR3, the DNA is TGTGCCAGCTCACCCCCAGGACAGATAAGCAATCAGCCCCAGCATTTT.